The T cell receptor beta chain described here comes from a study of cytomegalovirus exposure and HLA in healthy donors. Study-level points and caveats: Earlier analysis looked at TCR beta V segments, and most were productive about 87% or about 30% of the time.

This clone was observed a single time. Antigen unknown. The PCR ran on 60 Vbeta and 13 Jbeta primers. The method was immunoSEQ multiplex PCR; TCRdb's version includes in-frame clones alone and lacks a portion of them. The sample yields about 98,000 clones, more than 60% seen once. Trimming took 5 bases from V and 1 from J, leaving 14 bases between them. The CDR3 has 15 residues. In germline, CDR1 is SGHAT, CDR2 FQNNGV. This chain joins TRBV11-2 and TRBJ1-1; D is unclear. The sequencing sample was made of PBMCs. This clonotype originated in a man in his fifties or sixties in good health and CMV-seronegative. CDR3 sequence (DNA): TGTGCCAGCAGCAAAAGCCCCGCAGGGAACACTGAAGCTTTCTTT. Translated: CASSKSPAGNTEAFF.